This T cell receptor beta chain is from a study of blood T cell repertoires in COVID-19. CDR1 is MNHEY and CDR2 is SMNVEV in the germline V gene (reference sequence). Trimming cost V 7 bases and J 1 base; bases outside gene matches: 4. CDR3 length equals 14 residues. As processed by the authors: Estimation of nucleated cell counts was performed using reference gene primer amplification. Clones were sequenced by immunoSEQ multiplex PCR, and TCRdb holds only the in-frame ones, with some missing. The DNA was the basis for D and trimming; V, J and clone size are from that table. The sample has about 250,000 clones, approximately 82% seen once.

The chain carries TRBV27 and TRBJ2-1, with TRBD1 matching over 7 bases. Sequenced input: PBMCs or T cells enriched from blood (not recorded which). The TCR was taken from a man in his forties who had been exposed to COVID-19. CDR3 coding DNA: TGTGCCAGCACATTGACAGGGTCCTACAATGAGCAGTTCTTC. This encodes CASTLTGSYNEQFF.